This passage covers 31 T cell receptor beta chains from one sample sequenced in a study of blood T cell repertoires in COVID-19. TCRdb's copy holds only in-frame clones and misses some; the assay was immunoSEQ multiplex PCR. Here the sample spans roughly 150,000 clones, roughly 84% being singletons. The specimen was peripheral blood. These TCRs come from a woman between 50 and 59 years old in a cohort sampled during active or convalescent COVID-19.

The CDR3 DNA reads as TGTGCCAGCAGCTACATAGCGGGGACCTACACAGATACGCAGTATTTT. It specifies CASSYIAGTYTDTQYF. This chain connects TRBV7-9 to TRBJ2-3, with 8 bases fitting TRBD2. This CDR3 has 16 residues. The germline V gene encodes CDR1 SEHNR and CDR2 FQNEAQ (reference sequence). V gave up 4 bases and J gave up 2 bases; unmatched junction bases: 8.

The chain has TRBV3-1 (or the pseudogene TRBV3-2) and TRBJ1-2; TRBD1 is a possible D gene (6 bases). Germline V gene lookup returns CDR1 LGHDT and CDR2 YNNKEL (reference sequence). The CDR3 is made up of 13 amino acids. Deletions cut 3 bases from V and 3 bases from J, with 8 bases between. CDR3 coding DNA: TGTGCCAGCAGCCATGGGGGCGACTATGGCTACACCTTC. As protein: CASSHGGDYGYTF.

The chain employs TRBV2 and TRBJ1-5; D gene unclear. Germline assignment: CDR1 SNHLY and CDR2 FYNNEI. V was shortened by 1 base and J by 6 bases, with 10 bases between the two germline ends. The CDR3 runs 14 residues. The CDR3 sequence: CASSEELVRQPQHF. In DNA form, the CDR3 reads TGTGCCAGCAGTGAAGAACTGGTGCGTCAGCCCCAGCATTTT.

The chain combines TRBV19 with TRBJ2-5; 9 bases agree with TRBD1. Germline CDR1 reads LNHDA; CDR2 reads SQIVND (reference sequence). V gave up 5 bases and J gave up 2 bases; unmatched junction bases: 6. This CDR3 has 15 amino acids. Here the CDR3 reads CASSVQGAPQETQYF. In nucleotides, the CDR3 is TGTGCCAGTAGTGTACAGGGGGCTCCGCAAGAGACCCAGTACTTC.

The genes are TRBV18 and TRBJ1-1; 7 nucleotides match TRBD1. Germline loops: CDR1 KGHSH, CDR2 LQKENI. The V and J ends lost 1 base and 1 base, in that order; junction bases with no gene match: 9. The CDR3 sequence is 17 residues long. CDR3 residues: CASSPQVVQGSNTEAFF. CDR3 DNA sequence: TGTGCCAGCTCACCACAGGTTGTACAGGGGTCGAACACTGAAGCTTTCTTT.

The rearrangement joins TRBV2 to TRBJ1-2; D is possibly TRBD1 (5 bases). Germline lookup yields CDR1 SNHLY and CDR2 FYNNEI. The CDR3 length is 12 residues. With 7 bases removed from V and 1 base from J, the gap between germline ends came to 7 bases. CDR3 region: CASTGDNYGYTF. DNA of the CDR3: TGTGCCAGCACGGGGGATAACTATGGCTACACCTTC.

This chain joins TRBV6-2 or TRBV6-3 and TRBJ2-7; tentative D call: TRBD2 (5 bases). The V end lost 5 bases, the J end lost 3 bases, and 11 bases lay between the germline ends. The germline gives CDR1 MNHEY, CDR2 SVGEGT. This CDR3 spans 13 amino acids. The CDR3 loop is CASSKTGDYEQYF. CDR3 nucleotide sequence: TGTGCCAGCAGTAAGACCGGGGACTACGAGCAGTACTTC.

The chain carries TRBV6-5 and TRBJ2-7; TRBD1 matches at 12 bases. This CDR3 is 15 amino acids long. The trim removed 4 bases at V and 6 bases at J, leaving 7 bases unmatched. CDR1 MNHEY and CDR2 SVGAGI come from the germline V gene. This chain's CDR3 is CASSLVGTGGGEQYF. CDR3 DNA sequence: TGTGCCAGCAGTTTGGTAGGGACAGGGGGCGGCGAGCAGTACTTC.

This clone has just one count. This chain connects TRBV5-1 to TRBJ2-2; possible D gene TRBD1, 5 bases. V was shortened by 2 bases and J by 6 bases, with 17 bases between the two germline ends. The CDR3 has 16 amino acids. From germline, CDR1 is SGHRS and CDR2 YFSETQ. DNA of the CDR3: TGCGCCAGCAGCTTAGCGACGCAGGGCAACGCCGGGGAGCTGTTTTTT. It encodes CASSLATQGNAGELFF.

The chain couples TRBV18 to TRBJ2-5, with D perhaps matching TRBD1 (7 bases). The ends were cut back, 3 bases at V and 5 bases at J, with 22 bases in the middle. The germline V gene encodes CDR1 KGHSH and CDR2 LQKENI. CDR3 length equals 17 residues. CDR3 sequence reads: CASSPVFVTGTRETQYF. In DNA, the CDR3 is TGTGCCAGCTCACCCGTATTCGTGACAGGGACTCGTGAGACCCAGTACTTC.

For the CDR3, the DNA is TGTGCCAGCTCCCGGGACAGAGAAATGAACACTGAAGCTTTCTTT. It yields the protein CASSRDREMNTEAFF. J is TRBJ1-1 and V is TRBV18; 7 bases fit TRBD1. V lost 6 bases to trimming and J lost 0 bases; unmatched junction nucleotides: 7. The CDR3 is 15 amino acids. In germline, CDR1 is KGHSH, CDR2 LQKENI.

The V call is TRBV19, the J call TRBJ2-3, with a possible D match to TRBD2 (5 bases). Trimming took 2 bases from V and 3 from J, leaving 9 bases between them. Per germline, CDR1 LNHDA and CDR2 SQIVND (reference sequence). The CDR3 totals 14 residues. The CDR3 DNA reads as TGTGCCAGTAGTATATCCCGAGGGACAGATACGCAGTATTTT. Amino acids: CASSISRGTDTQYF.

The chain combines TRBV24-1 with TRBJ1-3; no clear D gene. V shed 8 bases and J shed 0 bases, with 4 bases lying between them. In germline, CDR1 is KGHDR, CDR2 SFDVKD. The CDR3 contains 12 residues. For the CDR3, the DNA is TGTGCCACCATAGACTCTGGAAACACCATATATTTT. Protein product: CATIDSGNTIYF.

V and J are TRBV2 and TRBJ1-6, with D possibly matching TRBD1 (5 bases). The CDR3 loop spans 16 amino acids. Germline V CDR1 and CDR2: SNHLY, FYNNEI. Trimming stripped 2 bases from V and 6 bases from J, with 14 bases between. The CDR3 loop is CASSERGGGSNSPLHF. The CDR3 DNA follows: TGTGCCAGCAGTGAAAGGGGAGGCGGGTCTAATTCACCCCTCCACTTT.

The chain has TRBV21-1 and TRBJ1-6. TRBV21-1 is a known pseudogene. The length of the CDR3 is 9 residues. CDR3 amino acids: CGISRPLHF. CDR3 DNA: TGCGGTATTTCTCGGCCCCTCCACTTT.

The chain joins TRBV30 to TRBJ2-7; TRBD2 might be the D (5 bases). V lost 0 bases and J 6 bases, leaving 15 bases between the germline ends. Germline V gene lookup returns CDR1 GTSNPN and CDR2 SVGIG (reference sequence). The CDR3 extends over 14 amino acids. DNA for the CDR3: TGTGCCTGGAGTGTATGGGAATACCGGGGCGAGCAGTACTTC. This translates into CAWSVWEYRGEQYF.

The V call is TRBV19, the J call TRBJ2-7; 7 nucleotides align to TRBD1. The J segment lost 2 bases and the V segment lost 6 bases, leaving 10 bases of the junction unmatched. Germline CDR1 is LNHDA and CDR2 is SQIVND (reference sequence). The CDR3 loop spans 15 amino acids. CDR3 nucleotide sequence: TGTGCCAGTAGGTACAAACAGGGGTTACCCTACGAGCAGTACTTC. Translated, it gives CASRYKQGLPYEQYF.

The chain couples TRBV5-1 to TRBJ2-5, with TRBD2 identical over 8 bases. This CDR3 spans 15 amino acids. In germline, CDR1 is SGHRS, CDR2 YFSETQ. Trimming removed 6 bases from V and 1 base from J; junction bases left unmatched: 8. CDR3 bases: TGCGCCAGCAAGCCGGGGGGGCCCCTCCAAGAGACCCAGTACTTC. Translation gives CASKPGGPLQETQYF.

The chain recombines TRBV6-6 with TRBJ1-5, with a possible D match to TRBD1 (5 bases). Germline assignment: CDR1 MNHNY and CDR2 SVGAGI (reference sequence). Trimming stripped 5 bases from V and 6 bases from J, with 23 bases between. The CDR3 length is 17 residues. The CDR3 sequence: CASSPRGGGAHIQPQHF. As DNA, the CDR3 is TGTGCCAGCAGTCCGCGAGGTGGAGGGGCGCATATTCAGCCCCAGCATTTT.

The chain carries TRBV3-1 (or the pseudogene TRBV3-2) and TRBJ1-2; D might be TRBD1 (6 bases). The CDR3 has 15 amino acids. Germline CDR1 is LGHDT and CDR2 is YNNKEL (reference sequence). V lost 5 bases, J lost 3 bases, and 16 bases lay in between. The CDR3 bases are TGTGCCAGCAGCTCCCGAGGGAAGGGGGACTATGGCTACACCTTC. It translates to CASSSRGKGDYGYTF.

This clone was found many times. The chain uses TRBV6-5 and TRBJ2-5; TRBD1 might be the D (5 bases). This CDR3 spans 12 amino acids. The V gene's germline CDR1 is MNHEY and CDR2 SVGAGI. V was shortened by 8 bases and J by 7 bases, with 14 bases between the two germline ends. This CDR3 reads CASQLGPGTQYF. The CDR3 nucleotides read TGTGCCAGCCAGCTGGGGCCGGGGACCCAGTACTTC.

V usage is TRBV7-2 and J usage is TRBJ1-6; possibly TRBD1 for D (6 bases). The length of the CDR3 is 16 residues. Germline-derived CDR1 and CDR2 are SGHTA and FQGNSA. V was clipped by 2 bases and J by 6 bases, with 14 bases between them. The CDR3 nucleotides are TGTGCCAGCAGCTTATCGGCGACAGGCCGTAATTCACCCCTCCACTTT. Protein product: CASSLSATGRNSPLHF.

This sequence joins TRBV14 and TRBJ2-5, with D uncertain. V dropped 1 base and J dropped 5 bases, with 5 bases sitting between them. CDR3 size: 12 residues. The V gene's germline CDR1 is SGHDN and CDR2 FVKESK. CDR3 DNA sequence: TGTGCCAGCAGCCAAGTTCCGGAGACCCAGTACTTC. Protein product: CASSQVPETQYF.

This clone was counted many times. The gene calls are TRBV6-2 or TRBV6-3 and TRBJ2-5; 8 positions agree with TRBD2. With V trimmed by 2 bases and J by 2 bases, 4 bases remained unmatched. This CDR3 has 15 amino acids. Germline-derived CDR1 and CDR2 are MNHEY and SVGEGT. CDR3 in DNA: TGTGCCAGCAGTTACGGTAGCGGGGAGCAAGAGACCCAGTACTTC. Its protein product is CASSYGSGEQETQYF.

The rearrangement links TRBV20-1 to TRBJ1-2; no clear D gene. In germline, CDR1 is DFQATT, CDR2 SNEGSKA (reference sequence). This CDR3 has 12 amino acids. The V end was cut by 3 bases, the J end by 1 base, with 6 bases between. The CDR3 loop reads CSASPVNYGYTF. CDR3 in DNA: TGCAGTGCTAGTCCAGTTAACTATGGCTACACCTTC.

The chain links TRBV6-2 or TRBV6-3 to TRBJ2-5; 9 bases map to TRBD2. Trimming cost V 5 bases and J 9 bases; bases outside gene matches: 16. The CDR3 runs 16 residues. CDR1 is MNHEY, CDR2 SVGEGT, per germline. This CDR3 reads CASSPRGAGGHWSQYF. The CDR3 bases are TGTGCCAGCAGTCCCCGGGGAGCGGGGGGCCATTGGTCCCAGTACTTC.

The CDR3 DNA is TGTGCCAGCAGCCACGGGACAGGGGGCTCGGTTTTGACCTACGAGCAGTACTTC. Its protein is CASSHGTGGSVLTYEQYF. The V and J genes are TRBV4-2 and TRBJ2-7; 12 bases match TRBD1. With V trimmed by 3 bases and J by 2 bases, 11 bases remained unmatched. Per the germline V gene, CDR1 is LGHNA and CDR2 is YNFKEQ. CDR3 size: 18 residues.

The chain recombines TRBV6-6 with TRBJ1-2; 7 nucleotides match TRBD1. CDR3 size: 14 residues. Germline loops: CDR1 MNHNY, CDR2 SVGAGI (reference sequence). With V trimmed by 0 bases and J by 2 bases, 0 bases remained unmatched. CDR3: CASSYSQGNYGYTF. Written as DNA, the CDR3 is TGTGCCAGCAGTTACTCACAGGGGAACTATGGCTACACCTTC.

The V and J genes are TRBV19 and TRBJ1-5; no definite D call. This CDR3 region has 16 residues. The V gene lost 8 bases and the J gene lost 1 base, with 18 bases spanning the gap. Germline V gene lookup returns CDR1 LNHDA and CDR2 SQIVND (reference sequence). The CDR3 bases are TGTGCCAGTCTCCCGCGGGCCTTTCGGAGCAATCAGCCCCAGCATTTT. Protein sequence: CASLPRAFRSNQPQHF.

The chain employs TRBV6-2 or TRBV6-3 and TRBJ1-2; a weak D match, TRBD1 (5 bases). This CDR3 contains 13 residues. Germline V CDR1 and CDR2: MNHEY, SVGEGT. Between the trimmed V and J ends, which lost 5 bases and 3 bases, there was a span of 10 bases. The CDR3 loop is CASSTGWDYGYTF. CDR3 nucleotide sequence: TGTGCCAGCAGTACAGGATGGGACTATGGCTACACCTTC.

The chain joins TRBV6-1 to TRBJ1-6, with 7 positions matching TRBD1. Per the germline V gene, CDR1 is MNHNS and CDR2 is SASEGT. The CDR3 has 17 amino acids. After removal of 4 bases from V and 0 bases from J, the junction contained 6 bases not matched to a gene. The CDR3 region is CASSVAGGSSYNSPLHF. The CDR3 nucleotides read TGTGCCAGCAGTGTTGCAGGGGGGAGCTCCTATAATTCACCCCTCCACTTT.